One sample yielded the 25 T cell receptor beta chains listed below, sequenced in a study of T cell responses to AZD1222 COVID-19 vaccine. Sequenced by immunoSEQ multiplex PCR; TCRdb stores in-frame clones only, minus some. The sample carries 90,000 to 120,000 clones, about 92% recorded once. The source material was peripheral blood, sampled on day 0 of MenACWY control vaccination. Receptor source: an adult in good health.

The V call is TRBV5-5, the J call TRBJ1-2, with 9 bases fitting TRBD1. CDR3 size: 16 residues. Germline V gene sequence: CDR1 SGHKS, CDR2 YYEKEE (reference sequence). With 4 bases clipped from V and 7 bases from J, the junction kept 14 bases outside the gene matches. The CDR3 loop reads CASSAISGTGLGGYTF. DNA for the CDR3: TGTGCCAGCAGCGCGATATCCGGGACAGGGCTGGGTGGCTACACCTTC.

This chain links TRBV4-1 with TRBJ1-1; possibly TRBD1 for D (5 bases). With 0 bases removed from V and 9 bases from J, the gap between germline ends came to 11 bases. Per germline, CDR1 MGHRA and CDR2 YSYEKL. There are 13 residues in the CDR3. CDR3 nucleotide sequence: TGCGCCAGCAGCCAAGATCTGGAGGGGAAAGCTTTCTTT. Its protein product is CASSQDLEGKAFF.

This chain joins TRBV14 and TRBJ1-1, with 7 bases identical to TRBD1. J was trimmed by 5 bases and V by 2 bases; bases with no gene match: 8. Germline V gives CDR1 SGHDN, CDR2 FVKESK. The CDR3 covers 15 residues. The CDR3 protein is CASSQSRRGGTEAFF. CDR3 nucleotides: TGTGCCAGCAGCCAATCCCGCAGGGGGGGGACTGAAGCTTTCTTT.

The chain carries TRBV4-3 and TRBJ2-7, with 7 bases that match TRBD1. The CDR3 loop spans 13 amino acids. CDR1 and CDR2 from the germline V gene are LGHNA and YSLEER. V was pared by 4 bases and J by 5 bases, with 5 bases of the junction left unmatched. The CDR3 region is CASSLSTGDEQYF. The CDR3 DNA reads TGCGCCAGCAGCCTCTCAACAGGGGACGAGCAGTACTTC.

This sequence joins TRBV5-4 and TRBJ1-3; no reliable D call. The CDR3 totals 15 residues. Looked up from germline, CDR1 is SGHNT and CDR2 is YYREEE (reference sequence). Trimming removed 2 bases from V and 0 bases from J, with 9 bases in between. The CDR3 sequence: CASSFRLGSGNTIYF. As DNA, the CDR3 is TGTGCCAGCAGCTTCAGGTTAGGCTCTGGAAACACCATATATTTT. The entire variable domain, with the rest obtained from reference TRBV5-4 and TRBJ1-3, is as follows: ETGVTQSPTHLIKTRGQQVTLRCSSQSGHNTVSWYQQALGQGPQFIFQYYREEENGRGNFPPRFSGLQFPNYSSELNVNALELDDSALYLCASSFRLGSGNTIYFGEGSWLTVV.

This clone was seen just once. This CDR3 reads CASSEAGANTQYF. CDR3 nucleotide sequence: TGTGCCAGCAGTGAGGCGGGGGCGAATACGCAGTATTTT. The chain has TRBV2 and TRBJ2-3, with a weak D call TRBD2 (7 bases). CDR3 length: 13 residues. Germline CDR1 is SNHLY and CDR2 is FYNNEI. The ends were cut back, 3 bases at V and 7 bases at J, with 11 bases in the middle. Using reference TRBV2 and TRBJ2-3 for the parts outside the CDR3, the full variable domain is EPEVTQTPSHQVTQMGQEVILRCVPISNHLYFYWYRQILGQKVEFLVSFYNNEISEKSEIFDDQFSVERPDGSNFTLKIRSTKLEDSAMYFCASSEAGANTQYFGPGTRLTVL.

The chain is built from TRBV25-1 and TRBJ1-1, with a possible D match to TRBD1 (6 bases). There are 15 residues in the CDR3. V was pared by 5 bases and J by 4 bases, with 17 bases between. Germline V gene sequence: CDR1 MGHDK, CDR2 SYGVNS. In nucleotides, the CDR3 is TGTGCCAGCAGTTTACCAGGGGCATTGGGCACTGAAGCTTTCTTT. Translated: CASSLPGALGTEAFF.

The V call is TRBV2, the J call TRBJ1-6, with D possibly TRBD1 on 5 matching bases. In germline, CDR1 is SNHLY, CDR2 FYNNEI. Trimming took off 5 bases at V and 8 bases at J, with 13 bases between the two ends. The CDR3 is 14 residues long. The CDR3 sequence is CASSSRVRDSPLHF. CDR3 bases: TGTGCCAGCAGTAGCAGGGTACGGGATTCACCCCTCCACTTT.

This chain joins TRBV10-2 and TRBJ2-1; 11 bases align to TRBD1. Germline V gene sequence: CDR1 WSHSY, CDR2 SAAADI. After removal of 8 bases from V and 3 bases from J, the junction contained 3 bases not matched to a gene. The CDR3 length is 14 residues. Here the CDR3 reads CASSGTGGYNEQFF. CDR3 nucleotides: TGCGCCAGCTCCGGGACAGGGGGCTACAATGAGCAGTTCTTC.

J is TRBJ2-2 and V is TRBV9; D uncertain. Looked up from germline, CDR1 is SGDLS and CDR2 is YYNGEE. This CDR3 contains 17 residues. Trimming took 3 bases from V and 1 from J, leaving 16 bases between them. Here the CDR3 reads CASSADGEPLNTGELFF. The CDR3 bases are TGTGCCAGCAGCGCAGATGGGGAACCACTGAACACCGGGGAGCTGTTTTTT.

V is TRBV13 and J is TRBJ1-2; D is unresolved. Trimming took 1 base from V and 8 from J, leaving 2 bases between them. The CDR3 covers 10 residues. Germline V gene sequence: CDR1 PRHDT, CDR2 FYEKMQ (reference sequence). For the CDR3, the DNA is TGTGCCAGCAGCTTAGAAGGCTACACCTTC. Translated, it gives CASSLEGYTF.

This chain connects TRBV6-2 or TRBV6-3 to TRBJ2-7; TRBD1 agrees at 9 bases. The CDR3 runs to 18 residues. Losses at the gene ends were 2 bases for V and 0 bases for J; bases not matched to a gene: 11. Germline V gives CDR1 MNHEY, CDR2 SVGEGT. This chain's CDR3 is CASSYGDRGGVSSYEQYF. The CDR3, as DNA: TGTGCCAGCAGTTACGGCGACAGGGGGGGAGTCAGCTCCTACGAGCAGTACTTC.

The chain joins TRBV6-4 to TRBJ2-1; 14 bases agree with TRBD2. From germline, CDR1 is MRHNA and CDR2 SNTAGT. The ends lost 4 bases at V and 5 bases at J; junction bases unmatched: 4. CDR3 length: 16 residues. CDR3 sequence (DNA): TGTGCCAGCAGTGCCCGGACTAGCGGGGGGCACAATGAGCAGTTCTTC. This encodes CASSARTSGGHNEQFF.

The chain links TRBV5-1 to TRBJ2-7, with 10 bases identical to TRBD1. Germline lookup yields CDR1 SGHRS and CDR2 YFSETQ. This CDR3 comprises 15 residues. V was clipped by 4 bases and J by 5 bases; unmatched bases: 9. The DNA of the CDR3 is TGCGCCAGCAGCCCTCCGGGACAGGGGACCAACGAGCAGTACTTC. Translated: CASSPPGQGTNEQYF.

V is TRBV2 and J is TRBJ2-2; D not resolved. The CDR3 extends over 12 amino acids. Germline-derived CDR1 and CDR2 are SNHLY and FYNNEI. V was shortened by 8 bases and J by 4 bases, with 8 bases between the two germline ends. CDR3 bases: TGTGCCAGCCGGTATGTCACCGGGGAGCTGTTTTTT. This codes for CASRYVTGELFF. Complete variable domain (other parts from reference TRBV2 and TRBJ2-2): EPEVTQTPSHQVTQMGQEVILRCVPISNHLYFYWYRQILGQKVEFLVSFYNNEISEKSEIFDDQFSVERPDGSNFTLKIRSTKLEDSAMYFCASRYVTGELFFGEGSRLTVL.

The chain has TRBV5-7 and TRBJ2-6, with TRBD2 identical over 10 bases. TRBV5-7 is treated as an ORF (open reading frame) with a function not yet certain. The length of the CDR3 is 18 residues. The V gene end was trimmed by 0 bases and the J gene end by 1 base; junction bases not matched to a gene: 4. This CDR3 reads CASSLGLAGRSGANVLTF. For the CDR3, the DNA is TGTGCCAGCAGCTTGGGACTAGCGGGCAGGTCTGGGGCCAACGTCCTGACTTTC.

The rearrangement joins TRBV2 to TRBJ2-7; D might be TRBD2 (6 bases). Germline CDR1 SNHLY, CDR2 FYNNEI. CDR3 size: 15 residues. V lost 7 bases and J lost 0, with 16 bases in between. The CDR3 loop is CASTETSLLSYEQYF. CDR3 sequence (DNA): TGTGCCAGCACCGAAACTAGCCTACTCTCCTACGAGCAGTACTTC.

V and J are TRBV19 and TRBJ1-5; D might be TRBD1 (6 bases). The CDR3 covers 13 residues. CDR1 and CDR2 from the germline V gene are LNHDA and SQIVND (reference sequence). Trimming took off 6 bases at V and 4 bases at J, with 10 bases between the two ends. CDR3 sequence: CASSQQGNQPQHF. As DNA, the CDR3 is TGTGCCAGTAGCCAACAGGGAAATCAGCCCCAGCATTTT.

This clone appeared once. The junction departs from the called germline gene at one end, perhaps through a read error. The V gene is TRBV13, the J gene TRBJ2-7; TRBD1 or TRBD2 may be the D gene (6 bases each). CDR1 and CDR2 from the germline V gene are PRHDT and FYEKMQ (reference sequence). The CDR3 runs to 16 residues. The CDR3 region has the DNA TGTGCCAGCAGCCTAGGGGCGGGACACAGCTCCTACGAGCAGTACTTC. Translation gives CASSLGAGHSSYEQYF.

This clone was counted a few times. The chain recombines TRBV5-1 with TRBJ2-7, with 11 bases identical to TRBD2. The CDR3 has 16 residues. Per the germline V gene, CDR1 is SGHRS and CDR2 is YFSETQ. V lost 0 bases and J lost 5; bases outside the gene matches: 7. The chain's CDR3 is CASSLVSTSGGDEQYF. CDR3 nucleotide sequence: TGCGCCAGCAGCTTGGTATCTACTAGCGGGGGTGACGAGCAGTACTTC.

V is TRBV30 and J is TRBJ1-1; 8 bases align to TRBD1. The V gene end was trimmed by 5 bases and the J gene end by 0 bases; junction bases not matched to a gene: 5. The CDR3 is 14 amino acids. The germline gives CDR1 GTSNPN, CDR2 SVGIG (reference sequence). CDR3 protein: CAWRDRIMNTEAFF. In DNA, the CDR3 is TGTGCCTGGCGGGACAGGATCATGAACACTGAAGCTTTCTTT.

The CDR3 protein is CASSEEGTEAFF. The CDR3, as DNA: TGTGCCAGCAGTGAAGAGGGCACTGAAGCTTTCTTT. V and J are TRBV6-1 and TRBJ1-1; D remains ambiguous. The CDR3 sequence is 12 residues long. CDR1 and CDR2 from the germline V gene are MNHNS and SASEGT. The germline V and J ends were trimmed by 1 base and 4 bases, with 4 bases remaining between them.

The CDR3 reads CASSPVREKLFF. The CDR3 DNA reads as TGTGCCAGCAGTCCCGTACGTGAAAAACTGTTTTTT. The chain has TRBV28 and TRBJ1-4; D unclear. The CDR3 runs to 12 residues. The V gene lost 5 bases and the J gene lost 7 bases, with 8 bases spanning the gap. Germline V CDR1 and CDR2: MDHEN, SYDVKM. Full variable domain (remainder filled in from reference TRBV28 and TRBJ1-4): DVKVTQSSRYLVKRTGEKVFLECVQDMDHENMFWYRQDPGLGLRLIYFSYDVKMKEKGDIPEGYSVSREKKERFSLILESASTNQTSMYLCASSPVREKLFFGSGTQLSVL.

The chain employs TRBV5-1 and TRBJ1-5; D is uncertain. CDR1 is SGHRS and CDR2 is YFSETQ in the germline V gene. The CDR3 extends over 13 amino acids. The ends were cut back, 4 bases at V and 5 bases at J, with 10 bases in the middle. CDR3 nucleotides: TGCGCCAGCAGCCAGGATGGGGATCAGCCCCAGCATTTT. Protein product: CASSQDGDQPQHF.

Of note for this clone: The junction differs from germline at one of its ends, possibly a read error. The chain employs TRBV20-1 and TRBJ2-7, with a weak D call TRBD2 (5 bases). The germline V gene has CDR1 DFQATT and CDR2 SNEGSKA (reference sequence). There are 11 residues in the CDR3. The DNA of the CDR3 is TGCAGTGCTAGAGTGCTAGCTCTAACCTGGTTC. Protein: CSARVLALTWF.